Below, one T cell receptor (beta chain) is given with its context. Study processing details: Researchers report that nucleated cell counts were estimated from reference gene primer amplification. Some clones are missing from TCRdb's copy, which holds only in-frame ones; the method was immunoSEQ multiplex PCR. V and J calls and clone size are copied from that table; D and trimming were computed from the DNA. The sample has about 61,000 clones, more than 70% seen once. These data originate in a study of blood T cell repertoires in COVID-19. Study as a whole: Whether acute or convalescent, the COVID-19 samples came from the United States, Italy and Spain. The cDNA or gDNA used as material had been derived from T cells, B-cell-depleted T cells, or PBMCs.

Germline loops: CDR1 MGHRA, CDR2 YSYEKL. V lost 0 bases, J lost 3 bases, and 8 bases lay in between. There are 14 residues in the CDR3. The J gene is TRBJ2-5, the V gene TRBV4-1; D is unclear. Sequenced sample: peripheral blood. The clonotype comes from a woman in her forties or fifties with active or convalescent COVID-19. This chain's CDR3 is CASSQDEQKETQYF. CDR3 coding DNA: TGCGCCAGCAGCCAAGATGAACAGAAAGAGACCCAGTACTTC.